This TCR beta chain comes out of a study of shared clonotypes between healthy human individuals. Clones were read by immunoSEQ multiplex PCR, and TCRdb kept only the in-frame ones, dropping some. Among some 1,600,000 clones listed, around 98% were seen once. Trimming removed 6 bases from V and 1 base from J, with 14 bases in between. This CDR3 region has 14 residues. Germline V lookup: CDR1 SGDLS, CDR2 YYNGEE. The chain is built from TRBV9 and TRBJ2-7; D might be TRBD2 (5 bases). Sequenced input: naive CD4+ T cells sorted from blood. The subset here: CD45RA+ positively selected. This receptor was taken from a man aged 25-45 years in good health. CDR3 DNA sequence: TGTGCCAGCACGAGAGCGGCAGCATCCTACGAGCAGTACTTC. Its translation: CASTRAAASYEQYF.